This TCR beta chain derives from a study of blood T cell repertoires in COVID-19. As for the study in general: Sources were T cells, B-cell-depleted T cells, or PBMCs; the material itself was cDNA or gDNA.

Trimming took 4 bases from V and 4 from J, leaving 20 bases between them. The germline V gene encodes CDR1 SGHDT and CDR2 YYEEEE. The CDR3 extends over 16 amino acids. Seattle's enrolled individuals joined amid active infection and were then monitored longitudinally. Methods used by the authors: Amplification with reference gene primers provided the estimates of nucleated cell counts. Clones were sequenced by immunoSEQ multiplex PCR, and TCRdb holds only the in-frame ones, with some missing. The DNA was the basis for D and trimming; V, J and clone size are from that table. The sample contains 300,000 to 400,000 clones, around 87% of which appear only once.

The TCR originated in a woman aged 45-60 years with COVID-19, enrolled during active disease. This chain connects TRBV5-6 to TRBJ1-1, with D tentatively TRBD1 (6 bases). Sample: peripheral blood. The CDR3 is CASSPGDIREGTEAFF. CDR3 DNA: TGTGCCAGCAGCCCCGGGGACATCCGAGAGGGCACTGAAGCTTTCTTT.